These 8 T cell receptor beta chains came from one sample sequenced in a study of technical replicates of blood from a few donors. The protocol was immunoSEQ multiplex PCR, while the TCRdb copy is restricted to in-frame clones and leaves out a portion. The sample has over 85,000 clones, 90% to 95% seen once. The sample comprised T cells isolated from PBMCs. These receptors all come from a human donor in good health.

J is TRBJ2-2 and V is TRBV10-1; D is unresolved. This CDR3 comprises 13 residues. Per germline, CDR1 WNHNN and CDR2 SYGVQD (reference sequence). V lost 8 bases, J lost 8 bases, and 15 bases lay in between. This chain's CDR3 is CASRGNLSGELFF. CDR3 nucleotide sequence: TGCGCCAGCCGAGGAAACCTCTCTGGGGAGCTGTTTTTT.

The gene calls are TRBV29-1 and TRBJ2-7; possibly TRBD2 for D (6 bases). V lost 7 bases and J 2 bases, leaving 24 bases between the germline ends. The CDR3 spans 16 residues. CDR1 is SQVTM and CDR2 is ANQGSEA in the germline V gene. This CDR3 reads CSALRRPGTSTYEQYF. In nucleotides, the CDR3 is TGCAGCGCCTTGAGAAGACCCGGGACTTCCACCTACGAGCAGTACTTC.

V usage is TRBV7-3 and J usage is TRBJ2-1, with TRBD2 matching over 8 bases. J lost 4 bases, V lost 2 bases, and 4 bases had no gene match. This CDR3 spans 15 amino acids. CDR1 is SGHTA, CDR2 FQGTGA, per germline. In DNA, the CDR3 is TGTGCCAGCAGCTTAGCGGGGGGACCTTACAATGAGCAGTTCTTC. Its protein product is CASSLAGGPYNEQFF. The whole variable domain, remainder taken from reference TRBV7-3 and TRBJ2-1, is GAGVSQTPSNKVTEKGKYVELRCDPISGHTALYWYRQSLGQGPEFLIYFQGTGAADDSGLPNDRFFAVRPEGSVSTLKIQRTERGDSAVYLCASSLAGGPYNEQFFGPGTRLTVL.

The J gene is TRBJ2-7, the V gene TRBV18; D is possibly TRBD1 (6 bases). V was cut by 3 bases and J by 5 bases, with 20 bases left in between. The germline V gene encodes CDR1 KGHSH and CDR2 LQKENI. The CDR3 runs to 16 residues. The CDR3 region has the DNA TGTGCCAGCTCACCGACCGGGACATCGGACCCTAACGAGCAGTACTTC. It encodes CASSPTGTSDPNEQYF.

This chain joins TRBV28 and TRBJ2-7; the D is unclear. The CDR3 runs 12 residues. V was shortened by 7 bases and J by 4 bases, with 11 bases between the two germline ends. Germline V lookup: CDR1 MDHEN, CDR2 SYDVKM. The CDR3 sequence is CASTVTSYEQYF. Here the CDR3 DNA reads TGTGCCAGCACGGTGACTTCGTACGAGCAGTACTTC.

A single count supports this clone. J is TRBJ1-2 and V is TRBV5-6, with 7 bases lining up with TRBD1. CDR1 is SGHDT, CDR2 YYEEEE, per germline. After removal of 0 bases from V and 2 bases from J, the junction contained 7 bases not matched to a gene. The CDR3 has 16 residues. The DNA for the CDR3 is TGTGCCAGCAGCTTGGAGGACAGGTATCGGAACTATGGCTACACCTTC. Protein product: CASSLEDRYRNYGYTF.

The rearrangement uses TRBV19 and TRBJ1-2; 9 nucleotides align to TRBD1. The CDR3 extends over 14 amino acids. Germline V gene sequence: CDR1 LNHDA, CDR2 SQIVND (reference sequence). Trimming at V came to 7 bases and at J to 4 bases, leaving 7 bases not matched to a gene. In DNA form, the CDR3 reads TGTGCCAGTACTGAGGACAGGGGTTCCTATGGCTACACCTTC. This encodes CASTEDRGSYGYTF.

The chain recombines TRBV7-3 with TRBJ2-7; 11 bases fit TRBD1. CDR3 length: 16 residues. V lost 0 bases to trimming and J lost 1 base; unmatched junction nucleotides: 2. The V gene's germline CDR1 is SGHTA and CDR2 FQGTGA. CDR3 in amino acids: CASSLTGTGGSYEQYF. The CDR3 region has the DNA TGTGCCAGCAGCTTAACGGGGACAGGGGGGTCCTACGAGCAGTACTTC.